The 32 T cell receptor beta chains presented below share a single source sample, sequenced in a study of CD8 T cells in Susac syndrome. RNA, at roughly 0.45 to 1 ug, was reverse transcribed with random hexamers. TCRdb re-analysed the immunoSEQ multiplex PCR reads in MiXCR, keeping a single row per CDR3 protein. The sample carries about 200,000 distinct CDR3 sequences, 85% to 95% recorded once. The specimen was CD4+ T cells from PBMCs. Receptors were obtained from a human donor in good health.

As DNA, the CDR3 is TGCAGTGCTGCCCCCTCAGGGACGTGGGGTGGCTACGAGCAGTACGTC. It yields the protein CSAAPSGTWGGYEQYV. The V call is TRBV20-1, the J call TRBJ2-7; D is perhaps TRBD1 or TRBD2 (5 bases each). V lost 5 bases, J lost 3 bases, and 23 bases lay in between. The germline gives CDR1 DFQATT, CDR2 SNEGSKA (reference sequence). This CDR3 is 16 amino acids long.

Only one count was recorded for this clonotype. The rearrangement links TRBV30 to TRBJ1-1; unclear D gene. This CDR3 is 13 amino acids long. The ends were cut back, 4 bases at V and 1 base at J, with 10 bases in the middle. Germline values: CDR1 GTSNPN, CDR2 SVGIG (reference sequence). The CDR3: CAWTKGGNTEAFF. In DNA, the CDR3 is TGTGCCTGGACTAAAGGAGGGAACACTGAAGCTTTCTTT.

The V and J genes are TRBV25-1 and TRBJ2-7; D unresolved. The germline V gene has CDR1 MGHDK and CDR2 SYGVNS. The V gene lost 4 bases and the J gene lost 7 bases, with 8 bases spanning the gap. The CDR3 spans 11 residues. The DNA of the CDR3 is TGTGCCAGCAGTGCTCCGGGTGAGCAGTACGTC. Translated, it gives CASSAPGEQYV.

The chain is built from TRBV20-1 and TRBJ1-5; 10 bases fit TRBD1. V shed 7 bases and J 3 bases; nucleotides not matched to a gene: 3. The CDR3 extends over 13 amino acids. Germline CDR1 DFQATT, CDR2 SNEGSKA (reference sequence). The CDR3 here is CSGQGAFNQPQHF. CDR3 nucleotides: TGCAGTGGACAGGGGGCCTTCAATCAGCCCCAGCATTTT.

The rearrangement links TRBV29-1 to TRBJ2-1; no clear D. Germline CDR1 reads SQVTM; CDR2 reads ANQGSEA. The CDR3 spans 13 residues. Trimming took 5 bases from V and 6 from J, leaving 14 bases between them. The CDR3, as DNA: TGCAGCGTTAAAAGCAGTAACAGCAATGAGCAGTTCTTC. Translation: CSVKSSNSNEQFF.

This chain joins TRBV7-9 and TRBJ2-6; the D is unclear. Germline loops: CDR1 SEHNR, CDR2 FQNEAQ (reference sequence). This CDR3 is 14 amino acids long. V was shortened by 4 bases and J by 4 bases, with 8 bases between the two germline ends. The chain's CDR3 is CASSSTEGANVLTF. The CDR3 nucleotides are TGTGCCAGCAGCTCCACGGAGGGGGCCAACGTCCTGACTTTC.

This chain links TRBV7-2 with TRBJ2-7; TRBD1 matches at 8 bases. Germline V gene data show CDR1 as SGHTA and CDR2 as FQGNSA. V lost 3 bases to trimming and J lost 4 bases; unmatched junction nucleotides: 5. CDR3 length: 14 residues. The CDR3 sequence is CASSLTGAPYEQYF. In DNA, the CDR3 is TGTGCCAGCAGCTTGACAGGGGCCCCTTACGAGCAGTACTTC.

The rearrangement uses TRBV7-9 and TRBJ1-1; D is unclear. CDR1 is SEHNR, CDR2 FQNEAQ, per germline (reference sequence). Between the trimmed V and J ends, which lost 2 bases and 8 bases, there was a span of 12 bases. The CDR3 runs to 13 residues. The CDR3 region has the DNA TGTGCCAGCAGCTTATCCGCGTACAGAGAAGCTTTCTTT. Translation: CASSLSAYREAFF. Using reference TRBV7-9 and TRBJ1-1 for the parts outside the CDR3, the full variable domain is DTGVSQNPRHKITKRGQNVTFRCDPISEHNRLYWYRQTLGQGPEFLTYFQNEAQLEKSRLLSDRFSAERPKGSFSTLEIQRTEQGDSAMYLCASSLSAYREAFFGQGTRLTVV.

The gene calls are TRBV12-3 or TRBV12-4 and TRBJ2-2; D is unresolved. V lost 9 bases and J 7 bases, leaving 12 bases between the germline ends. This CDR3 has 12 amino acids. The chain's CDR3 is CASRLHGGELFF. CDR3 in DNA: TGTGCCAGTAGACTCCATGGCGGGGAGCTGTTTTTT.

The rearrangement links TRBV3-1 to TRBJ2-4; either TRBD1 or TRBD2 may supply D (5 bases each). CDR3 length: 14 residues. Germline lookup yields CDR1 LGHDT and CDR2 YNNKEL (reference sequence). Deletions cut 3 bases from V and 4 bases from J, with 10 bases between. The DNA of the CDR3 is TGTGCCAGCAGCCAGAGAGAGGGGAAAAACATTCAGTACTTC. This codes for CASSQREGKNIQYF. Full variable domain (outside the CDR3, taken from reference TRBV3-1 and TRBJ2-4): DTAVSQTPKYLVTQMGNDKSIKCEQNLGHDTMYWYKQDSKKFLKIMFSYNNKELIINETVPNRFSPKSPDKAHLNLHINSLELGDSAVYFCASSQREGKNIQYFGAGTRLSVL.

The chain employs TRBV29-1 and TRBJ2-3, with 7 bases aligning to TRBD1. CDR3 length: 13 residues. Trimming removed 7 bases from V and 1 base from J; junction bases left unmatched: 5. CDR1 is SQVTM, CDR2 ANQGSEA, per germline. The CDR3 is CSAWTGGTDTQYF. DNA of the CDR3: TGCAGCGCCTGGACAGGAGGCACAGATACGCAGTATTTT.

The V and J genes are TRBV12-3 or TRBV12-4 and TRBJ1-1; D is ambiguous. V lost 4 bases, J lost 6 bases, and 12 bases lay in between. The CDR3 loop spans 13 amino acids. The CDR3, as DNA: TGTGCCAGCAGTTGGGCCCTACGGGCTGAAGCTTTCTTT. This sequence encodes CASSWALRAEAFF.

The chain recombines TRBV5-4 with TRBJ2-1, with D possibly TRBD1 on 7 matching bases. Germline CDR1 and CDR2: SGHNT and YYREEE (reference sequence). V was shortened by 2 bases and J by 6 bases, with 24 bases between the two germline ends. The CDR3 is made up of 18 amino acids. The CDR3 sequence is CASSLLPGRSQGGNEQFF. In nucleotides, the CDR3 is TGTGCCAGCAGCTTACTTCCGGGACGGAGCCAGGGGGGCAATGAGCAGTTCTTC.

V is TRBV7-2 and J is TRBJ1-5; 7 bases match TRBD1. The length of the CDR3 is 15 residues. CDR1 SGHTA and CDR2 FQGNSA come from the germline V gene. With V trimmed by 1 base and J by 5 bases, 5 bases remained unmatched. CDR3 region: CASSLGQGWDQPQHF. The DNA of the CDR3 is TGTGCCAGCAGCTTAGGACAGGGCTGGGATCAGCCCCAGCATTTT. Filled out from reference TRBV7-2 and TRBJ1-5, the complete variable domain reads GAGVSQSPSNKVTEKGKDVELRCDPISGHTALYWYRQSLGQGLEFLIYFQGNSAPDKSGLPSDRFSAERTGGSVSTLTIQRTQQEDSAVYLCASSLGQGWDQPQHFGDGTRLSIL.

This chain connects TRBV4-3 to TRBJ2-1; 7 bases are shared with TRBD2. The CDR3 is 17 residues long. Germline CDR1 and CDR2: LGHNA and YSLEER. V lost 3 bases, J lost 0 bases, and 8 bases stayed unmatched. The CDR3 bases are TGCGCCAGCAGCCACCATGTAGCGGGTGGCTCCTACAATGAGCAGTTCTTC. It translates to CASSHHVAGGSYNEQFF.

The chain joins TRBV2 to TRBJ2-6; no firm D call. CDR1 and CDR2 (germline): SNHLY, FYNNEI. V was pared by 10 bases and J by 0 bases, with 16 bases between. This CDR3 is built from 16 residues. The CDR3, as DNA: TGTGCCACCAACGGGCAGGCAACCTCTGGGGCCAACGTCCTGACTTTC. Its translation is CATNGQATSGANVLTF.

V usage is TRBV5-6 and J usage is TRBJ1-2, with a weak D call TRBD1 (5 bases). V dropped 5 bases and J dropped 7 bases, with 21 bases sitting between them. This CDR3 has 15 amino acids. Germline V gene sequence: CDR1 SGHDT, CDR2 YYEEEE. CDR3 bases: TGTGCCAGCAGTATGGGACTCCCCCTTCGAGGTGGCTACACCTTC. Translating it yields CASSMGLPLRGGYTF.

J is TRBJ1-2 and V is TRBV7-2; D is perhaps TRBD1 (5 bases). Trimming cost V 5 bases and J 4 bases, with 11 bases left between them. Germline lookup yields CDR1 SGHTA and CDR2 FQGNSA. The length of the CDR3 is 13 residues. The CDR3 coding sequence is TGTGCCAGCAGCCGGGGAGGGGCCTATGGCTACACCTTC. This encodes CASSRGGAYGYTF.

V usage is TRBV5-6 and J usage is TRBJ1-6; D is possibly TRBD1 (5 bases). The CDR3 sequence is 14 residues long. The ends were cut back, 2 bases at V and 12 bases at J, with 15 bases in the middle. CDR1 and CDR2 from the germline V gene are SGHDT and YYEEEE. CDR3 amino acids: CASSFTGNSGPLHF. CDR3 in DNA: TGTGCCAGCAGCTTCACAGGAAACTCGGGACCCCTCCACTTT. The entire variable domain, with the rest obtained from reference TRBV5-6 and TRBJ1-6, is as follows: DAGVTQSPTHLIKTRGQQVTLRCSPKSGHDTVSWYQQALGQGPQFIFQYYEEEERQRGNFPDRFSGHQFPNYSSELNVNALLLGDSALYLCASSFTGNSGPLHFGNGTRLTVT.

This clonotype was observed once. V gene TRBV29-1 combines with J gene TRBJ2-5; no firm D call. This CDR3 spans 13 amino acids. The V gene lost 6 bases and the J gene lost 1 base, with 12 bases spanning the gap. Germline CDR1 and CDR2: SQVTM and ANQGSEA. CDR3 in DNA: TGCAGCGTCCAACAGAGAAGCCAAGAGACCCAGTACTTC. Its protein is CSVQQRSQETQYF.

In DNA form, the CDR3 reads TGCAGCGTTGTTGTAGGAGCTAACTATGGCTACACCTTC. Translation gives CSVVVGANYGYTF. This chain uses TRBV29-1 with TRBJ1-2; D gene ambiguous. This CDR3 spans 13 amino acids. Looked up from germline, CDR1 is SQVTM and CDR2 is ANQGSEA. Trimming removed 4 bases from V and 0 bases from J, with 9 bases in between.

This rearrangement joins TRBV6-6 to TRBJ1-2, with 12 bases lining up with TRBD1. Unmatched junction bases numbered 5, after V lost 8 bases and J lost 4 bases. In germline, CDR1 is MNHNY, CDR2 SVGAGI (reference sequence). The CDR3 runs 14 residues. For the CDR3, the DNA is TGTGCCAGCGACGGGACAGGGGGCGCCTATGGCTACACCTTC. Residues: CASDGTGGAYGYTF.

V and J are TRBV20-1 and TRBJ2-7; 7 nucleotides agree with TRBD1. The length of the CDR3 is 14 residues. Germline CDR1 and CDR2: DFQATT and SNEGSKA (reference sequence). J lost 2 bases, V lost 4 bases, and 8 bases had no gene match. The CDR3 sequence: CSAKGQIPTYEQYV. The CDR3 region has the DNA TGCAGTGCTAAGGGACAGATCCCCACCTACGAGCAGTACGTC.

The chain uses TRBV29-1 and TRBJ2-5; 7 bases map to TRBD1. This CDR3 spans 12 amino acids. CDR1 is SQVTM and CDR2 is ANQGSEA in the germline V gene. The J segment lost 5 bases and the V segment lost 7 bases, leaving 7 bases of the junction unmatched. CDR3 in DNA: TGCAGCGAATCCGGGACAGATGAGACCCAGTACTTC. Amino acid sequence: CSESGTDETQYF.

This CDR3 reads CASSSRVGLAGESEQFF. The DNA of the CDR3 is TGTGCCAGCAGTTCTAGAGTAGGACTAGCGGGGGAGAGTGAGCAGTTCTTC. The rearrangement joins TRBV9 to TRBJ2-1; 13 positions match TRBD2. J lost 9 bases, V lost 5 bases, and 14 bases had no gene match. Germline CDR1 is SGDLS and CDR2 is YYNGEE. The CDR3 totals 17 residues. The full variable domain, in which reference TRBV9 and TRBJ2-1 provide the parts outside the CDR3, is DSGVTQTPKHLITATGQRVTLRCSPRSGDLSVYWYQQSLDQGLQFLIQYYNGEERAKGNILERFSAQQFPDLHSELNLSSLELGDSALYFCASSSRVGLAGESEQFFGPGTRLTVL.

The gene calls are TRBV20-1 and TRBJ2-3; D gene unclear. The germline CDR1 and CDR2 sequences are DFQATT and SNEGSKA (reference sequence). The CDR3 sequence is 13 residues long. Trimming shortened V by 0 bases and J by 4 bases, and 8 bases separated the two germline ends. The CDR3 bases are TGCAGTGCTAGAGATAAGAGAGCAGATACGCAGTATTTT. This encodes CSARDKRADTQYF.

The J gene is TRBJ2-1, the V gene TRBV24-1; no firm D call. From germline, CDR1 is KGHDR and CDR2 SFDVKD. V was pared by 1 base and J by 0 bases, with 15 bases between. The CDR3 totals 18 residues. The DNA of the CDR3 is TGTGCCACCAGTGATTTTACTCCCGGATATAGCTCCTACAATGAGCAGTTCTTC. Protein product: CATSDFTPGYSSYNEQFF.

The chain carries TRBV27 and TRBJ1-2; D might be TRBD1 (5 bases). The CDR3 consists of 13 residues. Germline V gives CDR1 MNHEY, CDR2 SMNVEV (reference sequence). Trimming took off 5 bases at V and 4 bases at J, with 11 bases between the two ends. The CDR3 protein is CASSATVGYGYTF. CDR3 sequence (DNA): TGTGCCAGCAGTGCGACAGTGGGCTATGGCTACACCTTC.

V and J are TRBV6-6 and TRBJ2-1; D perhaps matches TRBD2 (5 bases). This CDR3 contains 13 residues. Germline V gives CDR1 MNHNY, CDR2 SVGAGI (reference sequence). The germline V and J ends were trimmed by 8 bases and 8 bases, with 16 bases remaining between them. Here the CDR3 DNA reads TGTGCCAGCCTAGGGAGTACGATGGATGAGCAGTTCTTC. Its protein product is CASLGSTMDEQFF.

The chain has TRBV28 and TRBJ2-1; 9 nucleotides align to TRBD2. V trimming: 7 bases; J trimming: 5 bases; junction bases outside the gene matches: 6. This CDR3 is 14 amino acids long. Germline V gives CDR1 MDHEN, CDR2 SYDVKM. The CDR3 sequence is CASKGLAINNEQFF. CDR3 in DNA: TGTGCCAGCAAAGGACTAGCGATCAACAATGAGCAGTTCTTC.

The J gene is TRBJ2-7, the V gene TRBV27; TRBD2 matches 11 bases. CDR3 length equals 16 residues. V gave up 6 bases and J gave up 0 bases; unmatched junction bases: 7. The germline gives CDR1 MNHEY, CDR2 SMNVEV (reference sequence). CDR3 sequence reads: CASSPRLAGNSYEQYV. The CDR3 DNA sequence: TGTGCCAGCAGCCCCAGACTAGCGGGAAACTCCTACGAGCAGTACGTC.

In its sample, this clonotype was seen once. The chain carries TRBV3-1 and TRBJ1-1, with D possibly matching TRBD1 (6 bases). Germline lookup yields CDR1 LGHDT and CDR2 YNNKEL (reference sequence). Trimming took off 4 bases at V and 10 bases at J, with 13 bases between the two ends. The CDR3 is 12 residues long. In nucleotides, the CDR3 is TGTGCCAGCAGCCGCCAACAGGGCATAGCTTTCTTT. The encoded protein is CASSRQQGIAFF.